These T cell receptor beta chains were read from a single sample in a study of blood T cell repertoires in COVID-19. The protocol was immunoSEQ multiplex PCR, while the TCRdb copy is restricted to in-frame clones and leaves out a portion. The sample holds about 290,000 clones, 75% to 90% seen once. Sequenced: PBMCs or T cells enriched from blood (not recorded which). These receptors all stem from a middle-aged woman who had recovered from COVID-19. Both conserved end residues are part of each CDR3. A D gene is named only where the DNA matches it firmly.

>TRBJ2-3|TRBD1|TRBV7-6|15
CASSLGTGETDTQYF
>TRBJ1-1|TRBD1|TRBV27|15
CASSPGTGTNTEAFF
>TRBJ1-5|.|TRBV10-2|15
CASSLARAGNQPQHF
>TRBJ2-2|TRBD1|TRBV18|16
CASSPLETGDTGELFF
>TRBJ1-3|.|TRBV13|16
CASSFRFRGSGNTIYF
>TRBJ1-2|TRBD1|TRBV4-3|14
CASSPQDRAGGYTF
>TRBJ1-5|.|TRBV7-9|16
CASSLDGRGSNQPQHF
>TRBJ1-1|.|TRBV13|16
CASSKSTGLSNTEAFF
>TRBJ2-7|TRBD1|TRBV24-1|15
CATSDSGTDSYEQYF
>TRBJ1-2|TRBD1|TRBV3-1/TRBV3-2|16
CASSLYRTGRLDGYTF
>TRBJ2-2|.|TRBV7-2|15
CASSRKRPLPGELFF
>TRBJ2-5|TRBD2|TRBV4-1|13
CASSLVLAETQYF
>TRBJ1-2|.|TRBV12-5|14
CASGPTVSNYGYTF
>TRBJ1-2|TRBD1|TRBV9|14
CASSVQGQGYGYTF
>TRBJ1-3|.|TRBV2|15
CASSQSAYGLISIYF
>TRBJ2-7|.|TRBV25-1|12
CASSVTAGEQYF
>TRBJ2-5|TRBD2|TRBV4-1|16
CASSQGSGGLQETQYF
>TRBJ2-3|TRBD2|TRBV30|15
CAWSVPSGGADTQYF
>TRBJ1-2|TRBD1|TRBV6-5|14
CASSYSKGAQGYTF
>TRBJ1-1|.|TRBV19|15
CASSIGTGPNTEAFF
>TRBJ2-3|TRBD2|TRBV5-5|16
CASSLIGGGASDTQYF
>TRBJ1-1|.|TRBV19|14
CASRKDRSGPEAFF
>TRBJ2-3|TRBD2|TRBV27|17
CASSLLLAGGGTDTQYF
>TRBJ1-2|.|TRBV6-5|13
CASSIPGGNGYTF
>TRBJ2-5|TRBD2|TRBV18|16
CASSPGPGTSQETQYF
>TRBJ1-2|.|TRBV4-2|16
CASSRRWQSGTDGYTF
>TRBJ2-4|.|TRBV7-3|13
CASSLNREGIQYF
>TRBJ1-2|.|TRBV29-1|10
CSVQRVGYTF